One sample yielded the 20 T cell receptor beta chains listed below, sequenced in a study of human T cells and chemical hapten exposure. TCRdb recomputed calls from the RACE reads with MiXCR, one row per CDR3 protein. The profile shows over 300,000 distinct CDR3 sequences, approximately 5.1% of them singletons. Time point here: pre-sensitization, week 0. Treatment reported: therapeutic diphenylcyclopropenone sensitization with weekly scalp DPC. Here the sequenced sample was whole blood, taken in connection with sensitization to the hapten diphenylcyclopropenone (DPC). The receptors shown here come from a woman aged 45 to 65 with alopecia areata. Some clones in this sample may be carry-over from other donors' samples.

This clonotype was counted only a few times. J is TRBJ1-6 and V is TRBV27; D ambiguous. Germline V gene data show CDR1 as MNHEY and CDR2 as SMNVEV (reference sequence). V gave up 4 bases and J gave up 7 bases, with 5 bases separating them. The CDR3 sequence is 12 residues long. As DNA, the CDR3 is TGTGCCAGCAGTTGGTTGAATTCACCCCTCCACTTT. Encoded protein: CASSWLNSPLHF.

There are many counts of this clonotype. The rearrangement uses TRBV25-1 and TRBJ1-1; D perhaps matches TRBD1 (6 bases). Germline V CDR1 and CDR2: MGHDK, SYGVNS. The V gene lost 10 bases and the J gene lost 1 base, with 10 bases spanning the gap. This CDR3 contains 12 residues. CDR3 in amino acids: CATLGGNTEAFF. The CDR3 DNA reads TGTGCCACCTTAGGGGGGAACACTGAAGCTTTCTTT. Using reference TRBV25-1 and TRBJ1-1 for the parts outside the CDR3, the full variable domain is EADIYQTPRYLVIGTGKKITLECSQTMGHDKMYWYQQDPGMELHLIHYSYGVNSTEKGDLSSESTVSRIRTEHFPLTLESARPSHTSQYLCATLGGNTEAFFGQGTRLTVV.

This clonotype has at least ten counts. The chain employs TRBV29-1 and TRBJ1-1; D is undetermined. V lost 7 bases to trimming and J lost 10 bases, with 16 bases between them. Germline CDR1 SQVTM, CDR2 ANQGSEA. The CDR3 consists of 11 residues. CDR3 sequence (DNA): TGCAGCGGGAAGATTGGGAAATCAGCTTTCTTT. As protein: CSGKIGKSAFF.

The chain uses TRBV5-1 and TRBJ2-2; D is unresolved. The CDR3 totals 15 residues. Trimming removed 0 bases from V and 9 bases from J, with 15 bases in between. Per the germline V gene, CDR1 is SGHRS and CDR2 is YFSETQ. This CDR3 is CASSLEGLDRRELFF. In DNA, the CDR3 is TGCGCCAGCAGCTTGGAGGGCCTAGATCGGAGGGAGCTGTTTTTT. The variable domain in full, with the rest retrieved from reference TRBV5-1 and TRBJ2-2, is KAGVTQTPRYLIKTRGQQVTLSCSPISGHRSVSWYQQTPGQGLQFLFEYFSETQRNKGNFPGRFSGRQFSNSRSEMNVSTLELGDSALYLCASSLEGLDRRELFFGEGSRLTVL.

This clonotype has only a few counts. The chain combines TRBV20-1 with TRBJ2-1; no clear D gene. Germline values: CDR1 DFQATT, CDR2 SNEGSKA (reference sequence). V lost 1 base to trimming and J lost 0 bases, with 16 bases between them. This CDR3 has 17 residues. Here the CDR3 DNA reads TGCAGTGCTAGAGTGTTAGGTGAAAGAAGCTCCTACAATGAGCAGTTCTTC. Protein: CSARVLGERSSYNEQFF.

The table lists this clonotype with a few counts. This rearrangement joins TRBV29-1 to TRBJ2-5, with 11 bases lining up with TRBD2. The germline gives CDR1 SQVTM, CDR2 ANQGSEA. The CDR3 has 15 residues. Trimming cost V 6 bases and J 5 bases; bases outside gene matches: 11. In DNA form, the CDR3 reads TGCAGCGTCAGGACTAGCGGGTCCTCAAGGGAGACCCAGTACTTC. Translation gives CSVRTSGSSRETQYF. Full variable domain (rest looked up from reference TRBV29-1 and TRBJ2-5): SAVISQKPSRDICQRGTSLTIQCQVDSQVTMMFWYRQQPGQSLTLIATANQGSEATYESGFVIDKFPISRPNLTFSTLTVSNMSPEDSSIYLCSVRTSGSSRETQYFGPGTRLLVL.

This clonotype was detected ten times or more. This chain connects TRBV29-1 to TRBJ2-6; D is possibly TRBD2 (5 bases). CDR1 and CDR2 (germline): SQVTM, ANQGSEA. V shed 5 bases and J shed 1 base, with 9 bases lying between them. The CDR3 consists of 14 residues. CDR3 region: CSVLLASGANVLTF. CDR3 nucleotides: TGCAGCGTTCTCCTAGCATCTGGGGCCAACGTCCTGACTTTC.

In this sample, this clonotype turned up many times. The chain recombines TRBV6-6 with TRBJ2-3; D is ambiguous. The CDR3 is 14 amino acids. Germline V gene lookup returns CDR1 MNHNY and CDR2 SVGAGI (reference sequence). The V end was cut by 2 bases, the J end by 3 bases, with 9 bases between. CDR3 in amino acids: CASSYAAATDTQYF. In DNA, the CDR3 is TGTGCCAGCAGTTACGCGGCAGCAACAGATACGCAGTATTTT.

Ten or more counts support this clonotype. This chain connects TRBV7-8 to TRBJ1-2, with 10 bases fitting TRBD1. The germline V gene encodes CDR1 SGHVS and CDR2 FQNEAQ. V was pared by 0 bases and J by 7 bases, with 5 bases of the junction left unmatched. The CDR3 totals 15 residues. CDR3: CASSLALTGGPGYTF. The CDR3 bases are TGTGCCAGCAGCTTAGCCCTGACAGGGGGCCCTGGCTACACCTTC.

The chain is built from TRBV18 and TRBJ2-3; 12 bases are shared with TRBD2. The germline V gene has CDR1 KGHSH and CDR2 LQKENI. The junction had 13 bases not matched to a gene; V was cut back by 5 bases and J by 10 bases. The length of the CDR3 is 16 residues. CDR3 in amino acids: CASSDRTSGMSLAQYF. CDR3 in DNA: TGTGCCAGCTCAGACCGGACTAGCGGGATGTCGCTTGCGCAGTATTTT.

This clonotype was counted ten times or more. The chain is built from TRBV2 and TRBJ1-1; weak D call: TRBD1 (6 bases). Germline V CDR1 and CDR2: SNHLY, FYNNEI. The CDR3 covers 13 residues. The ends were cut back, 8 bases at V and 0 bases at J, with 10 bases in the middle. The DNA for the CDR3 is TGTGCCAGCGTCGGACAGATGAACACTGAAGCTTTCTTT. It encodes CASVGQMNTEAFF.

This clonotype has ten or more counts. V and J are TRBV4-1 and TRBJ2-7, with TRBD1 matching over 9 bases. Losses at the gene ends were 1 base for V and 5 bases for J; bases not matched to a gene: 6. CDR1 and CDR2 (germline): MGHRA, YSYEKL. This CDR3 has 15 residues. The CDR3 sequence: CASSQGGTGQDEQYF. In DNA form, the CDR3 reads TGCGCCAGCAGCCAAGGCGGGACAGGGCAGGACGAGCAGTACTTC.

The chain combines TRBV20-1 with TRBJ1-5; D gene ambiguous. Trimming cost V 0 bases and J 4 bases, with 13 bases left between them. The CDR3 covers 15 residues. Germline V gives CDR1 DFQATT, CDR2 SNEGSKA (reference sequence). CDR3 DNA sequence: TGCAGTGCTAGAGAGATGGGGAGGAGGAATCAGCCCCAGCATTTT. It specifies CSAREMGRRNQPQHF.

CDR3 amino acids: CASSLGRTGVRNTEAFF. CDR3 nucleotides: TGTGCCAGCAGCTTGGGGAGGACAGGGGTTCGAAACACTGAAGCTTTCTTT. V and J are TRBV7-8 and TRBJ1-1, with 9 nucleotides matching TRBD1. Trimming removed 3 bases from V and 2 bases from J; junction bases left unmatched: 10. This CDR3 comprises 17 residues. Germline CDR1 is SGHVS and CDR2 is FQNEAQ.

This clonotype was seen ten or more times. The CDR3 coding sequence is TGCGCCAGCAGCTTGGAGAAACTAGCGGGAGGGTACAATGAGCAGTTCTTC. Translated, it gives CASSLEKLAGGYNEQFF. The chain recombines TRBV5-1 with TRBJ2-1; 13 nucleotides align to TRBD2. Unmatched junction bases numbered 4, after V lost 0 bases and J lost 4 bases. CDR3 length: 17 amino acids. The V gene's germline CDR1 is SGHRS and CDR2 YFSETQ.

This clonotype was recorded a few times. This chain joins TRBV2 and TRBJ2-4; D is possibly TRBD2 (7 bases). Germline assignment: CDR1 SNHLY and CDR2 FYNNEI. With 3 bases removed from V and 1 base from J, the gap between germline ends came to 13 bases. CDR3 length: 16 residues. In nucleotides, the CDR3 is TGTGCCAGCAGTGAGACCGGGGGGCAGGCCAAAAACATTCAGTACTTC. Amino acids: CASSETGGQAKNIQYF.

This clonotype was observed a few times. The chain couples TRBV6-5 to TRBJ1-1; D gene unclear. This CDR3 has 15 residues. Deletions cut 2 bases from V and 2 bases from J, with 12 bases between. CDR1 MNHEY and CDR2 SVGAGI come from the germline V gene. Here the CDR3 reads CASSYASAGNTEAFF. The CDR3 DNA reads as TGTGCCAGCAGTTACGCGAGCGCCGGTAACACTGAAGCTTTCTTT.

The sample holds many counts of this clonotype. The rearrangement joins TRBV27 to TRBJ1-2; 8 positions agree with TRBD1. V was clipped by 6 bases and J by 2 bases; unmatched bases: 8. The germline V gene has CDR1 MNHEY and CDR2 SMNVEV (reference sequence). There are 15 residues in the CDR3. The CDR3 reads CASSRGQGLNYGYTF. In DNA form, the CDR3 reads TGTGCCAGCAGCCGTGGACAGGGCCTAAACTATGGCTACACCTTC.

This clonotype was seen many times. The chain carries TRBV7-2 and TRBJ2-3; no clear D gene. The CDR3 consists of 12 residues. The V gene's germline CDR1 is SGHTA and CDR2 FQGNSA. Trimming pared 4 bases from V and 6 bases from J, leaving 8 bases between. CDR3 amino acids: CASSSLRDTQYF. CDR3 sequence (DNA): TGTGCCAGCAGCTCCCTTCGGGATACGCAGTATTTT.

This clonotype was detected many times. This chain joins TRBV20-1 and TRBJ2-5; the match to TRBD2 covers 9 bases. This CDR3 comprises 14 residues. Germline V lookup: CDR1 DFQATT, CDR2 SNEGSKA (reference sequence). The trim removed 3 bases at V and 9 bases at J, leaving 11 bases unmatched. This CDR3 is CSARSLAGRQAQYF. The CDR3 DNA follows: TGCAGTGCTAGGAGTCTAGCGGGGCGACAGGCCCAGTACTTC.